This TCR beta chain was sequenced during a study of memory CD8 T cells in hepatitis C reinfection. Time point described: pre-reinfection, 55 to 20 weeks before reinfection detection. TCR sequencing was done directly ex vivo on sorted cells, without expansion in vitro. Sequencing was performed with immunoSEQ multiplex PCR; in TCRdb, only in-frame clones are kept and a portion is missing. This sample has 45,000 to 55,000 clones; over 85% occur once, and the top ten carry 0.9% to 1.1%. J was trimmed by 1 base and V by 2 bases; bases with no gene match: 1. Germline V lookup: CDR1 SGHNT, CDR2 YYREEE (reference sequence). The CDR3 sequence is 14 residues long.

This clonotype was obtained from a man between 18 and 29 years old with hepatitis C virus infection. Sequencing used naive CD8+ T cells sorted from blood. This rearrangement joins TRBV5-4 to TRBJ2-7, with 9 nucleotides matching TRBD1. The CDR3 coding sequence is TGTGCCAGCAGCTTTGGACAGGGGTCCTACGAGCAGTACGTC. It encodes CASSFGQGSYEQYV.